This passage covers 5 T cell receptor beta chains from one sample sequenced in a study of blood T cell repertoires in COVID-19. The protocol was immunoSEQ multiplex PCR, while the TCRdb copy is restricted to in-frame clones and leaves out a portion. The table shows about 380,000 clones, with 70% to 85% occurring only once. The sequencing sample was made of peripheral blood. These receptors were taken from a human donor with acute or convalescent COVID-19. The donor label of this sample is uncertain.

In DNA, the CDR3 is TGTGCCAGCAGCCACAGGGGGCACGGCACTGAAGCTTTCTTT. The encoded protein is CASSHRGHGTEAFF. The chain has TRBV3-1 (or the pseudogene TRBV3-2) and TRBJ1-1; 8 positions agree with TRBD1. The CDR3 totals 14 residues. Germline V CDR1 and CDR2: LGHDT, YNNKEL (reference sequence). The V and J ends lost 3 bases and 4 bases, in that order; junction bases with no gene match: 4.

The V and J genes are TRBV18 and TRBJ1-1; 10 bases match TRBD1. Trimming cost V 6 bases and J 0 bases; bases outside gene matches: 7. The CDR3 spans 16 residues. Germline V gene data show CDR1 as KGHSH and CDR2 as LQKENI. CDR3 DNA: TGTGCCAGCTCCCGGGACAGGGGAGCCCTGAACACTGAAGCTTTCTTT. The encoded protein is CASSRDRGALNTEAFF.

The gene calls are TRBV6-1 and TRBJ2-7; 9 positions agree with TRBD2. Looked up from germline, CDR1 is MNHNS and CDR2 is SASEGT. This CDR3 region has 15 residues. V lost 2 bases and J lost 6; bases outside the gene matches: 8. CDR3 sequence: CASSELGGGALEQYF. The CDR3, as DNA: TGTGCCAGCAGTGAACTCGGCGGGGGGGCCCTCGAGCAGTACTTC.

The genes are TRBV28 and TRBJ1-6, with D unclear. CDR3 length: 19 amino acids. Germline CDR1 and CDR2: MDHEN and SYDVKM. The V and J ends lost 5 bases and 8 bases respectively, with 28 bases between them. CDR3 loop: CASSLGRFGRNLGHSPLHF. The CDR3 DNA reads as TGTGCCAGCAGTCTGGGCCGGTTTGGGCGCAATCTGGGCCATTCACCCCTCCACTTT.

The rearrangement links TRBV6-2 or TRBV6-3 to TRBJ2-2; 10 bases align to TRBD2. V lost 0 bases and J lost 4; bases outside the gene matches: 5. CDR3 length: 17 amino acids. Germline CDR1 is MNHEY and CDR2 is SVGEGT. CDR3 protein: CASSYSSGGAVTGELFF. The CDR3 DNA reads as TGTGCCAGCAGTTACTCGAGCGGGGGGGCGGTCACCGGGGAGCTGTTTTTT.